The T cell receptor beta chain described here comes from a study of blood T cell repertoires in COVID-19. The wider study: Both acute and convalescent COVID-19 samples were obtained from the United States, Italy and Spain. Nucleic acid was either cDNA or gDNA, and it came from T cells, B-cell-depleted T cells, or PBMCs.

V lost 6 bases, J lost 3 bases, and 6 bases stayed unmatched. The germline V gene encodes CDR1 MNHEY and CDR2 SVGAGI. The CDR3 consists of 15 residues. The authors' processing: Counts of nucleated cells, estimated from reference gene primer amplification, were obtained. Assay: immunoSEQ multiplex PCR; the TCRdb copy retains only in-frame clones and omits some. For V, J and clone size, that table is used; D and trimming come from the DNA. The table includes tens of thousands of clones, around 90% detected once. The sample taken for sequencing was peripheral blood. The chain uses TRBV6-5 and TRBJ1-4; TRBD1 aligns across 8 bases. The sequence was collected from a human donor in a cohort sampled during active COVID-19. The CDR3 nucleotides read TGTGCCAGCAGACGGACAGGGTTCGCTAATGAAAAACTGTTTTTT. Translation gives CASRRTGFANEKLFF.